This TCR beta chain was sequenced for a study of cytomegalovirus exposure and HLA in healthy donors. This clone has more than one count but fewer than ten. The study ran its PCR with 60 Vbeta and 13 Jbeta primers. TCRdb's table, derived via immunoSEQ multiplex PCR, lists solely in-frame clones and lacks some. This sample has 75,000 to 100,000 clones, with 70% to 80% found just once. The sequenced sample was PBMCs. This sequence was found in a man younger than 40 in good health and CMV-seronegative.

The CDR3 sequence: CASSERGGYGYTF. The DNA for the CDR3 is TGTGCCAGCAGTGAACGAGGGGGCTATGGCTACACCTTC. The chain recombines TRBV6-1 with TRBJ1-2, with a weak D call TRBD1 (6 bases). Per germline, CDR1 MNHNS and CDR2 SASEGT. CDR3 length: 13 residues. Trimming stripped 2 bases from V and 4 bases from J, with 8 bases between.